This T cell receptor beta chain was captured by sequencing in a study of blood T cells in healthy people across ages. This clonotype was observed a few times. Antigen: not known. Primers used in a second PCR of roughly 7 to 12 cycles were a sample-barcoded 5' primer and a J-beta primer mix. TCRdb analysed the 5' RACE reads with MiXCR anew, one entry per CDR3 protein. The sample consists of 650,000 to 800,000 distinct CDR3 sequences, 45% to 60% of them appearing once. Overall study results and limits: Naive T cell percentage showed a strong correlation with the diversity of TCR beta.

From germline, CDR1 is SQVTM and CDR2 ANQGSEA. The CDR3 loop spans 13 amino acids. With V trimmed by 7 bases and J by 6 bases, 8 bases remained unmatched. The chain carries TRBV29-1 and TRBJ2-1, with TRBD2 matching 8 bases. This clonotype was obtained from an elderly woman in good health. Material for sequencing was blood. The CDR3 spells CSAGGVVVNEQFF. CDR3 DNA: TGCAGCGCCGGGGGGGTTGTGGTCAATGAGCAGTTCTTC.